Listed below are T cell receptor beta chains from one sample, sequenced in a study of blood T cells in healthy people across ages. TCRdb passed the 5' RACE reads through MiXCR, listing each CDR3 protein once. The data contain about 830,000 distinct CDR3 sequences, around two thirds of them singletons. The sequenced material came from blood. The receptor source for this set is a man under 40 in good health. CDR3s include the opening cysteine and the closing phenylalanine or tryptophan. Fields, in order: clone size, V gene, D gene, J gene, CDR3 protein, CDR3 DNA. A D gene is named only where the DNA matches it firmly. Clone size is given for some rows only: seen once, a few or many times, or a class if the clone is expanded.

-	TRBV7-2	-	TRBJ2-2	CASSFNPGTGELFF	TGTGCCAGCAGCTTCAATCCAGGGACCGGGGAGCTGTTTTTT
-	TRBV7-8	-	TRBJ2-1	CASSLAGLQQLNNEQFF	TGTGCCAGCAGCTTAGCGGGACTCCAGCAGTTAAACAATGAGCAGTTCTTC
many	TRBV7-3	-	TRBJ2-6	CASSLMGGGGANVLTF	TGTGCCAGCAGCTTAATGGGAGGGGGTGGGGCCAACGTCCTGACTTTC
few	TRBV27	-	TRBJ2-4	CASSLMGWGWEQYF	TGTGCCAGCAGTTTAATGGGTTGGGGTTGGGAGCAGTACTTC
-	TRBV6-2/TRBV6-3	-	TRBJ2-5	CASSFSLETQYF	TGTGCCAGCAGTTTTTCTTTGGAGACCCAGTACTTC
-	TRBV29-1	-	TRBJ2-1	CRLDPQSYNEQFF	TGCAGGCTTGACCCCCAGTCCTACAATGAGCAGTTCTTC
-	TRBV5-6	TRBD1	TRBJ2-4	CAGSMGQGAGNIQYF	TGTGCCGGCAGCATGGGACAGGGGGCCGGAAACATTCAGTACTTC
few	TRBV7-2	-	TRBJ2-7	CASSLAGTPYYEQYF	TGTGCCAGCAGCTTAGCCGGGACCCCCTACTACGAGCAGTACTTC
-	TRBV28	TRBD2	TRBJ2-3	CASSLNLAGTDTQYF	TGTGCCAGCAGTTTAAATCTAGCGGGGACAGATACGCAGTATTTT
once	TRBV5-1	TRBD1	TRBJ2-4	CASSPPGTGVTQYF	TGCGCCAGCAGCCCGCCCGGGACAGGGGTCACCCAGTACTTC
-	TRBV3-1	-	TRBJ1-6	CASSQERGNSPLHF	TGTGCCAGCAGCCAAGAAAGGGGTAATTCACCCCTCCACTTT
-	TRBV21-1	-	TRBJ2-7	CASSKRTSGSYEQYF	TGTGCCAGCAGCAAAAGGACTAGCGGGAGCTACGAGCAGTACTTC
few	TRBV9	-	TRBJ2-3	CASSPHEARSTDTQYF	TGTGCCAGCAGCCCCCACGAGGCCCGGAGCACAGATACGCAGTATTTT
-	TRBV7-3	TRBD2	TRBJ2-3	CASSQALAAGWDTQYF	TGTGCCAGCAGCCAAGCACTAGCGGCCGGATGGGATACGCAGTATTTT
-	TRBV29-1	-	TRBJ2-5	CSVGPGDLGTQYF	TGCAGCGTTGGTCCGGGCGACTTAGGGACCCAGTACTTC
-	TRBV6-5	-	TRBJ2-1	CASSYPTGRNNEQFF	TGTGCCAGCAGTTACCCGACAGGACGGAACAATGAGCAGTTCTTC
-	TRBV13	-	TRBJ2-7	CASSLNLVYEQYF	TGTGCCAGCAGCCTGAATCTTGTCTACGAGCAGTACTTC
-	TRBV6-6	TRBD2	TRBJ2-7	CASSSPGLSEQYF	TGTGCCAGCAGTTCCCCGGGACTAAGCGAGCAGTACTTC
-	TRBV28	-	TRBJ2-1	CACQNLPNEQFF	TGTGCCTGTCAGAACTTGCCCAATGAGCAGTTCTTC
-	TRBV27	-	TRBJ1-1	CASRELGGFDTEAFF	TGTGCCAGCAGGGAGTTGGGGGGCTTCGACACTGAAGCTTTCTTT
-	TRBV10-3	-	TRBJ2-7	CASRDTYEQYF	TGTGCCAGCAGGGACACCTACGAGCAGTACTTC
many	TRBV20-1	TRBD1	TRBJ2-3	CSARGTGGTDTQYF	TGCAGTGCTAGAGGTACAGGGGGCACAGATACGCAGTATTTT
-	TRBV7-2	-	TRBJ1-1	CASGGMNTEAFF	TGTGCCAGCGGGGGGATGAACACTGAAGCTTTCTTT
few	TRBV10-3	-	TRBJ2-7	CAISESGGGPPYNEQYF	TGTGCCATCAGTGAGTCGGGAGGGGGGCCCCCCTACAATGAGCAGTACTTC
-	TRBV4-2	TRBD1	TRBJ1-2	CASSQEQGFGYTF	TGTGCCAGCAGCCAAGAACAGGGGTTTGGCTACACCTTC
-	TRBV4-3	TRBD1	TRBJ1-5	CVSSQEPRDRGNQPQHF	TGCGTCAGCAGCCAAGAGCCCCGGGACAGGGGCAATCAGCCCCAGCATTTT
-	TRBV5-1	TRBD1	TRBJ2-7	CASSLNRGDRYEQYF	TGCGCCAGCAGCCTTAACAGGGGGGATCGCTACGAGCAGTACTTC
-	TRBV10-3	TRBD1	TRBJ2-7	CAIRGDRGLDEQYF	TGTGCCATCCGGGGGGACAGGGGTCTGGACGAGCAGTACTTC
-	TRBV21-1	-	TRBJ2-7	CARGGQYF	TGTGCCAGGGGTGGGCAGTACTTC
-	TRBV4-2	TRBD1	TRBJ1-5	CASSQEAGGDSQPQHF	TGTGCCAGCAGCCAAGAGGCAGGGGGGGACAGTCAGCCCCAGCATTTT
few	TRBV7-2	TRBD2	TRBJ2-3	CASSPRGGLAATDTQYF	TGTGCCAGCAGCCCGAGGGGAGGGCTAGCGGCCACAGATACGCAGTATTTT
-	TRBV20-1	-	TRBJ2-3	CSARRVSGTDTQYF	TGCAGTGCTAGAAGGGTCTCGGGCACAGATACGCAGTATTTT
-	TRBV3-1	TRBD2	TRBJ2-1	CASSQVAGTRNEQFF	TGTGCCAGCAGCCAAGTGGCGGGGACTAGGAATGAGCAGTTCTTC
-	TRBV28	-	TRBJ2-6	CATRTGANVLTF	TGTGCCACTCGAACTGGGGCCAACGTCCTGACTTTC
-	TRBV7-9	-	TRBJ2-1	CASSFGAPRSNEQFF	TGTGCCAGCAGCTTTGGAGCCCCGAGGAGCAATGAGCAGTTCTTC